This T cell receptor beta chain was captured by sequencing in a study of glioma-infiltrating T cells after dendritic cell vaccination. Time point noted: after dendritic cell vaccination, including at tumor progression/relapse. All glioblastoma patients lacked an isocitrate dehydrogenase mutation. The repertoire was sequenced with immunoSEQ multiplex PCR; TCRdb's copy has only in-frame clones and lacks some. The data show approximately 85,000 clones, about 85% seen once. CDR3 length: 16 amino acids. Germline V gives CDR1 SEHNR, CDR2 FQNEAQ (reference sequence). Trimming cost V 1 base and J 4 bases; bases outside gene matches: 7.

The TCR comes from a human donor with glioblastoma. The gene calls are TRBV7-9 and TRBJ1-5; TRBD1 agrees at 7 bases. The sequencing here drew on blood, taken after dendritic cell vaccination. The CDR3 coding sequence is TGTGCCAGCAGCTTAGGCCGGGACAGCCCGAATCAGCCCCAGCATTTT. It translates to CASSLGRDSPNQPQHF.